The 27 T cell receptor beta chains reported below all come from one sample, sequenced in a study of T cell responses to AZD1222 COVID-19 vaccine. Clones were sequenced by immunoSEQ multiplex PCR, and TCRdb holds only the in-frame ones, with some missing. Of some 150,000 clones listed, approximately 90% were seen once; the top ten hold roughly 16%. Source: peripheral blood, taken on day 0 of AZD1222 vaccination. The receptor source for this set is an adult in good health.

This clone was recorded a few times. V gene TRBV5-1 combines with J gene TRBJ2-5; 9 nucleotides agree with TRBD1. V was pared by 3 bases and J by 5 bases, with 5 bases of the junction left unmatched. The germline gives CDR1 SGHRS, CDR2 YFSETQ. The CDR3 sequence is 14 residues long. CDR3 residues: CASSSGTGRETQYF. The CDR3, as DNA: TGCGCCAGCAGCTCCGGGACAGGGCGGGAGACCCAGTACTTC.

CDR3 protein: CASSSQGAPYNEQFF. CDR3 bases: TGCGCCAGCAGCTCGCAGGGGGCCCCCTACAATGAGCAGTTCTTC. The chain couples TRBV5-1 to TRBJ2-1; TRBD1 matches 8 bases. CDR1 and CDR2 (germline): SGHRS, YFSETQ. The J segment lost 2 bases and the V segment lost 3 bases, leaving 4 bases of the junction unmatched. The CDR3 is 15 residues long.

The V gene is TRBV5-8, the J gene TRBJ2-2; TRBD1 agrees at 7 bases. The CDR3 runs to 13 residues. V shed 4 bases and J 7 bases; nucleotides not matched to a gene: 4. Looked up from germline, CDR1 is SGHTS and CDR2 is YDEGEE. CDR3 region: CASSPRGIGELFF. The CDR3 bases are TGTGCCAGCAGCCCCAGGGGGATCGGGGAGCTGTTTTTT.

This sequence joins TRBV7-2 and TRBJ1-6, with a weak D call TRBD1 (6 bases). V lost 4 bases and J lost 4, with 17 bases in between. CDR3 size: 17 residues. Germline values: CDR1 SGHTA, CDR2 FQGNSA. The CDR3 nucleotides are TGTGCCAGCAGCTCTCAGGGGCCCCCCGCTTATAATTCACCCCTCCACTTT. Translation: CASSSQGPPAYNSPLHF.

The V and J genes are TRBV28 and TRBJ1-1; weak D call: TRBD1 (5 bases). This CDR3 region has 13 residues. The V end lost 6 bases, the J end lost 7 bases, and 15 bases lay between the germline ends. Looked up from germline, CDR1 is MDHEN and CDR2 is SYDVKM. CDR3 residues: CASSLMDGHEAFF. The CDR3 region has the DNA TGTGCCAGCAGCTTAATGGACGGACATGAAGCTTTCTTT.

The chain uses TRBV5-1 and TRBJ1-1; tentative D call: TRBD1 (5 bases). The CDR3 loop spans 15 amino acids. The V and J ends lost 5 bases and 3 bases respectively, with 17 bases between them. The germline V gene encodes CDR1 SGHRS and CDR2 YFSETQ. The CDR3 DNA reads TGCGCCAGCAGAGGGCAGGACAACGGGGACACTGAAGCTTTCTTT. It codes for CASRGQDNGDTEAFF. The variable domain in full, completed from reference TRBV5-1 and TRBJ1-1, reads KAGVTQTPRYLIKTRGQQVTLSCSPISGHRSVSWYQQTPGQGLQFLFEYFSETQRNKGNFPGRFSGRQFSNSRSEMNVSTLELGDSALYLCASRGQDNGDTEAFFGQGTRLTVV.

The V gene is TRBV4-1, the J gene TRBJ2-3; D is uncertain. The CDR3 is made up of 15 amino acids. CDR1 and CDR2 from the germline V gene are MGHRA and YSYEKL. V lost 1 base and J 0 bases, leaving 8 bases between the germline ends. CDR3 DNA: TGCGCCAGCAGCCAAGTTGGCGTGAGCACAGATACGCAGTATTTT. It specifies CASSQVGVSTDTQYF.

The DNA for the CDR3 is TGTGCCAGCAGCCAAGAGATGACTAGCGGGGGGCATGAGCAGTTCTTC. This encodes CASSQEMTSGGHEQFF. The chain uses TRBV4-2 and TRBJ2-1; TRBD2 matches at 13 bases. The V gene's germline CDR1 is LGHNA and CDR2 YNFKEQ. The V segment lost 0 bases and the J segment 8 bases; nucleotides outside the gene matches: 4. The CDR3 consists of 16 residues.

The rearrangement links TRBV11-3 to TRBJ2-5; D is unresolved. Trimming left V 1 base short and J 3 bases short, with 6 bases between. The CDR3 is made up of 13 amino acids. Per the germline V gene, CDR1 is SGHNT and CDR2 is YENEEA. This CDR3 is CASSLGAEETQYF. DNA for the CDR3: TGTGCCAGCAGCTTAGGGGCCGAAGAGACCCAGTACTTC. Using reference TRBV11-3 and TRBJ2-5 for the parts outside the CDR3, the full variable domain is EAGVVQSPRYKIIEKKQPVAFWCNPISGHNTLYWYLQNLGQGPELLIRYENEEAVDDSQLPKDRFSAERLKGVDSTLKIQPAELGDSAVYLCASSLGAEETQYFGPGTRLLVL.

The genes are TRBV6-6 and TRBJ1-2; a weak D match, TRBD1 (5 bases). V shed 3 bases and J shed 4 bases, with 12 bases lying between them. Germline assignment: CDR1 MNHNY and CDR2 SVGAGI (reference sequence). The CDR3 sequence is 14 residues long. The CDR3 here is CASSYEGFGYGYTF. Written as DNA, the CDR3 is TGTGCCAGCAGTTATGAGGGGTTCGGCTATGGCTACACCTTC.

This chain uses TRBV29-1 with TRBJ1-2; the D gene is possibly TRBD1 (6 bases). CDR1 and CDR2 from the germline V gene are SQVTM and ANQGSEA. The V end lost 3 bases, the J end lost 3 bases, and 17 bases lay between the germline ends. CDR3 length: 15 residues. CDR3 protein: CSVDRQGLGDYGYTF. CDR3 sequence (DNA): TGCAGCGTTGACCGGCAGGGGCTGGGAGACTATGGCTACACCTTC.

The chain links TRBV6-5 to TRBJ1-1, with D uncertain. With 6 bases removed from V and 1 base from J, the gap between germline ends came to 9 bases. There are 13 residues in the CDR3. Germline-derived CDR1 and CDR2 are MNHEY and SVGAGI. CDR3 loop: CASSTGGNTEAFF. The CDR3 DNA reads TGTGCCAGCAGCACGGGAGGGAACACTGAAGCTTTCTTT.

This chain links TRBV5-1 with TRBJ2-2, with 8 positions matching TRBD2. This CDR3 has 17 residues. The germline V gene has CDR1 SGHRS and CDR2 YFSETQ. V lost 4 bases to trimming and J lost 2 bases; unmatched junction nucleotides: 10. The CDR3, as DNA: TGCGCCAGCAGCAGGGAAACTAGCGGCCTAAACACCGGGGAGCTGTTTTTT. As protein: CASSRETSGLNTGELFF.

V usage is TRBV18 and J usage is TRBJ2-7; tentative D call: TRBD1 (5 bases). The V end lost 1 base, the J end lost 6 bases, and 13 bases lay between the germline ends. The V gene's germline CDR1 is KGHSH and CDR2 LQKENI. This CDR3 has 14 residues. The CDR3 sequence is CASSPQPGMGEQYF. The CDR3 DNA reads as TGTGCCAGCTCACCACAGCCAGGGATGGGCGAGCAGTACTTC.

This clone was counted a few times. V and J are TRBV4-1 and TRBJ2-1; possible D gene TRBD2, 7 bases. CDR3 length: 16 residues. V lost 1 base to trimming and J lost 2 bases, with 12 bases between them. The germline CDR1 and CDR2 sequences are MGHRA and YSYEKL. The CDR3 nucleotides read TGCGCCAGCAGCCAAGTTCGCGGGGGCCCCTACAATGAGCAGTTCTTC. Encoded protein: CASSQVRGGPYNEQFF.

The chain joins TRBV10-3 to TRBJ1-5; 7 bases fit TRBD1. The germline V gene has CDR1 ENHRY and CDR2 SYGVKD. This CDR3 contains 14 residues. Germline trimming cut 10 bases from V and 3 bases from J; bases unmatched to any gene: 9. The CDR3 sequence: CASRLTGDNQPQHF. DNA for the CDR3: TGTGCCAGCCGGCTAACAGGGGACAATCAGCCCCAGCATTTT.

The chain employs TRBV3-1 (or the pseudogene TRBV3-2) and TRBJ1-3; no clear D gene. The germline V and J ends were trimmed by 0 bases and 0 bases, with 15 bases remaining between them. The CDR3 extends over 18 amino acids. Germline CDR1 LGHDT, CDR2 YNNKEL (reference sequence). In DNA form, the CDR3 reads TGTGCCAGCAGCCAAGATCACCCTACGCGAGGCTCTGGAAACACCATATATTTT. Translation gives CASSQDHPTRGSGNTIYF.

This clone was detected only once. This chain connects TRBV7-2 to TRBJ1-1; no definite D call. The germline V gene encodes CDR1 SGHTA and CDR2 FQGNSA. The CDR3 sequence is 16 residues long. Trimming stripped 2 bases from V and 2 bases from J, with 15 bases between. The CDR3 DNA reads TGTGCCAGCAGCTTAATGTTCGCCCCAGTCAACACTGAAGCTTTCTTT. Encoded protein: CASSLMFAPVNTEAFF.

The chain links TRBV27 to TRBJ2-7, with a tentative D call TRBD1 (5 bases). V lost 0 bases to trimming and J lost 1 base, with 10 bases between them. The CDR3 sequence is 15 residues long. The germline gives CDR1 MNHEY, CDR2 SMNVEV (reference sequence). The CDR3 loop reads CASSLSSGFSYEQYF. As DNA, the CDR3 is TGTGCCAGCAGTTTATCGTCAGGGTTTTCCTACGAGCAGTACTTC.

The chain employs TRBV29-1 and TRBJ1-1; D possibly corresponds to TRBD1 (5 bases). This CDR3 is built from 16 residues. The germline V gene encodes CDR1 SQVTM and CDR2 ANQGSEA. Trimming stripped 0 bases from V and 0 bases from J, with 14 bases between. CDR3 bases: TGCAGCGTTGAAGATCTGGTGGGACCCTTGAACACTGAAGCTTTCTTT. It codes for CSVEDLVGPLNTEAFF. Looking up the rest from reference TRBV29-1 and TRBJ1-1 gives the full variable domain: SAVISQKPSRDICQRGTSLTIQCQVDSQVTMMFWYRQQPGQSLTLIATANQGSEATYESGFVIDKFPISRPNLTFSTLTVSNMSPEDSSIYLCSVEDLVGPLNTEAFFGQGTRLTVV.

This clone showed up just once. The chain carries TRBV7-8 and TRBJ1-5, with 9 positions matching TRBD1. Trimming removed 6 bases from V and 6 bases from J; junction bases left unmatched: 6. The CDR3 is 14 amino acids. Germline CDR1 reads SGHVS; CDR2 reads FQNEAQ. The CDR3 sequence is CASSPDRGTQPQHF. The CDR3 DNA reads TGTGCCAGCAGTCCGGACAGGGGTACTCAGCCCCAGCATTTT.

The rearrangement joins TRBV5-6 to TRBJ1-6; maybe TRBD1 (6 bases). CDR1 SGHDT and CDR2 YYEEEE come from the germline V gene. Trimming took off 7 bases at V and 2 bases at J, with 16 bases between the two ends. The CDR3 is 16 amino acids. This CDR3 reads CASEAGAGTYNSPLHF. The CDR3 region has the DNA TGTGCCAGCGAAGCGGGGGCAGGGACCTATAATTCACCCCTCCACTTT.

This sequence joins TRBV19 and TRBJ1-1, with D tentatively TRBD1 (5 bases). Trimming stripped 3 bases from V and 6 bases from J, with 14 bases between. Germline V lookup: CDR1 LNHDA, CDR2 SQIVND (reference sequence). The CDR3 is 14 residues long. The CDR3, as DNA: TGTGCCAGTAGTATTAAAGCGGGGGGTTCTGAAGCTTTCTTT. Encoded protein: CASSIKAGGSEAFF.

The chain carries TRBV19 and TRBJ1-1, with D possibly being TRBD1 (6 bases). CDR3 size: 18 residues. CDR1 is LNHDA, CDR2 SQIVND, per germline (reference sequence). Trimming took off 5 bases at V and 4 bases at J, with 26 bases between the two ends. As DNA, the CDR3 is TGTGCCAGTAGTTCCCCTCCCGGGACAAGTCGTAGTAGCACTGAAGCTTTCTTT. This sequence encodes CASSSPPGTSRSSTEAFF. The complete variable domain, with remaining parts taken from reference TRBV19 and TRBJ1-1, reads DGGITQSPKYLFRKEGQNVTLSCEQNLNHDAMYWYRQDPGQGLRLIYYSQIVNDFQKGDIAEGYSVSREKKESFPLTVTSAQKNPTAFYLCASSSPPGTSRSSTEAFFGQGTRLTVV.

This clone was seen just once. The chain uses TRBV25-1 and TRBJ1-2, with D perhaps matching TRBD1 (6 bases). Germline V CDR1 and CDR2: MGHDK, SYGVNS. The CDR3 has 14 amino acids. V shed 3 bases and J shed 4 bases, with 12 bases lying between them. The CDR3 DNA reads as TGTGCCAGCAGTGACTCCAGGGGCGGCTATGGCTACACCTTC. This translates into CASSDSRGGYGYTF.

The genes are TRBV4-2 and TRBJ2-7, with TRBD2 identical over 9 bases. Germline-derived CDR1 and CDR2 are LGHNA and YNFKEQ. This CDR3 has 14 amino acids. The junction had 3 bases not matched to a gene; V was cut back by 6 bases and J by 0 bases. Here the CDR3 reads CASSERGDSYEQYF. The DNA for the CDR3 is TGTGCCAGCAGTGAGCGGGGGGACTCCTACGAGCAGTACTTC.

V and J are TRBV4-1 and TRBJ2-3; 10 bases agree with TRBD2. CDR1 and CDR2 from the germline V gene are MGHRA and YSYEKL. This CDR3 is 16 amino acids long. The junction had 9 bases not matched to a gene; V was cut back by 5 bases and J by 4 bases. CDR3 loop: CASSKAGGRVADTQYF. The CDR3 DNA follows: TGCGCCAGCAGCAAAGCGGGGGGGAGGGTGGCAGATACGCAGTATTTT.